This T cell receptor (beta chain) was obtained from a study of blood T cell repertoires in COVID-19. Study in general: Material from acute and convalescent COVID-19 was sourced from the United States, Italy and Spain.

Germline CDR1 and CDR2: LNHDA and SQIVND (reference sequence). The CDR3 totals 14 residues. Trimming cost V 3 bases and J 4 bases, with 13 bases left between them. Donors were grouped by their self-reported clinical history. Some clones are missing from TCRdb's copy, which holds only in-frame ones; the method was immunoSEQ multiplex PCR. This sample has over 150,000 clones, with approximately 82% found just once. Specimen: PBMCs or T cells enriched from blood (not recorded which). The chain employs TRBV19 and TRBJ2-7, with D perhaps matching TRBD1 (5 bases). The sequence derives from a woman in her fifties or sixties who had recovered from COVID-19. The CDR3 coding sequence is TGTGCCAGTAGTATCCAGGGTAACACTTACGAGCAGTACTTC. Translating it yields CASSIQGNTYEQYF.